The TCR beta chain described here comes from a study of beta chain features in type 1 diabetes. Regarding the study as a whole: Type 1 diabetes patients had fewer VDJ junction insertions and more deletions. In comparison with healthy donors, patients had naive, central memory and Treg TCRB repertoires that appeared more similar.

The CDR3 consists of 14 residues. With V trimmed by 5 bases and J by 3 bases, 6 bases remained unmatched. In germline, CDR1 is MNHNS, CDR2 SASEGT. Expressed TCRB transcripts were sequenced after all isolated RNA was converted to cDNA. Generated by immunoSEQ multiplex PCR, the TCRdb table keeps only in-frame clones and is missing some. The data hold around 300,000 clones, with roughly 15% observed a single time. This clone was picked up a small number of times. Its target is unknown. The V call is TRBV6-1, the J call TRBJ2-7, with 8 bases fitting TRBD1. The TCR originated in a man between 25 and 39 years old in good health. Sample: central memory CD4+ T cells from blood. The CDR3 here is CASSMTGAGYEQYV. The CDR3 nucleotides are TGTGCCAGCAGTATGACAGGGGCGGGCTACGAGCAGTACGTC.